Listed below are T cell receptor beta chains from one sample, sequenced in a study of regulatory T cells in long-lasting Graves disease. TCRdb used MiXCR to reprocess the multiplex PCR reads, holding one entry per CDR3 protein. This repertoire shows roughly 380,000 distinct CDR3 sequences, over 15% found once; its top ten account for roughly 29%. The data also belong to a second study, concerning T cells in Graves' hyperthyroidism and ophthalmopathy.

The specimen was peripheral blood mononuclear cells (PBMCs), collected at new diagnosis, from a patient treated with antithyroid drugs. The receptors stem from a middle-aged man with Graves disease. Both conserved end residues are part of each CDR3. Each record gives: clone size, J gene, V gene, D gene, CDR3 protein, CDR3 DNA. A D gene is named only where the DNA matches it firmly. For some rows the clone size is stated as once, few or many, or as a class when expanded; others skip it.

clone size: -
J gene: TRBJ2-7
V gene: TRBV5-1
D gene: -
CDR3 protein: CASNLDAYEQYF
CDR3 DNA: TGCGCCAGCAACTTGGACGCCTACGAGCAGTACTTC

clone size: -
J gene: TRBJ2-7
V gene: TRBV28
D gene: -
CDR3 protein: CASKSFEYEQYF
CDR3 DNA: TGTGCCAGCAAATCTTTCGAGTACGAGCAGTACTTC

clone size: -
J gene: TRBJ2-1
V gene: TRBV7-2
D gene: -
CDR3 protein: CASSPRSGGIYNEQFF
CDR3 DNA: TGTGCCAGCAGCCCCCGGTCTGGCGGGATCTACAATGAGCAGTTCTTC

clone size: many
J gene: TRBJ2-3
V gene: TRBV2
D gene: -
CDR3 protein: CASSGKTSTDTQYF
CDR3 DNA: TGTGCCAGCAGCGGGAAAACTAGCACAGATACGCAGTATTTT

clone size: many
J gene: TRBJ1-1
V gene: TRBV2
D gene: -
CDR3 protein: CASAGRGNTEAFF
CDR3 DNA: TGTGCCTCGGCAGGGAGGGGGAACACTGAAGCTTTCTTT

clone size: many
J gene: TRBJ2-5
V gene: TRBV20-1
D gene: TRBD1
CDR3 protein: CSARGPDRGRETQYF
CDR3 DNA: TGCAGTGCTAGAGGTCCGGACAGGGGACGGGAGACCCAGTACTTC

clone size: many
J gene: TRBJ2-7
V gene: TRBV11-2
D gene: -
CDR3 protein: CASSLETLDSYEQYF
CDR3 DNA: TGTGCCAGCAGCTTAGAAACGCTGGATTCCTACGAGCAGTACTTC

clone size: many
J gene: TRBJ2-5
V gene: TRBV28
D gene: TRBD2
CDR3 protein: CASSFGTTSGGTETQYF
CDR3 DNA: TGTGCCAGCAGTTTTGGGACGACTAGCGGGGGGACGGAGACCCAGTACTTC

clone size: few
J gene: TRBJ1-2
V gene: TRBV12-3/TRBV12-4
D gene: -
CDR3 protein: CASSFGGVGYGYTF
CDR3 DNA: TGCGCCAGCAGTTTTGGGGGGGTGGGCTATGGCTACACCTTC

clone size: -
J gene: TRBJ2-1
V gene: TRBV7-9
D gene: -
CDR3 protein: CASSLKIRSSYNEQFF
CDR3 DNA: TGTGCCAGCAGCTTAAAGATACGGAGCTCCTACAATGAGCAGTTCTTC

clone size: many
J gene: TRBJ2-7
V gene: TRBV20-1
D gene: -
CDR3 protein: CSASSWVYRDYEQYF
CDR3 DNA: TGCAGTGCTAGTAGCTGGGTATACAGGGACTACGAGCAGTACTTC

clone size: many
J gene: TRBJ2-1
V gene: TRBV5-1
D gene: TRBD2
CDR3 protein: CASKGGLAGDNEQFF
CDR3 DNA: TGCGCCAGCAAGGGGGGGCTAGCGGGGGACAATGAGCAGTTCTTC

clone size: -
J gene: TRBJ2-2
V gene: TRBV6-6
D gene: -
CDR3 protein: CASSYSPGALNTGELFF
CDR3 DNA: TGTGCCAGCAGTTACTCGCCAGGGGCCTTGAACACCGGGGAGCTGTTTTTT

clone size: many
J gene: TRBJ2-1
V gene: TRBV6-5
D gene: TRBD2
CDR3 protein: CASSYSGSGGAYEQFF
CDR3 DNA: TGTGCCAGCAGTTACTCGGGCAGCGGGGGGGCATATGAGCAGTTCTTC

clone size: many
J gene: TRBJ2-5
V gene: TRBV7-2
D gene: -
CDR3 protein: CASSSNPANTGETQYF
CDR3 DNA: TGTGCCAGCAGCTCGAACCCGGCTAACACAGGGGAGACCCAGTACTTC

clone size: -
J gene: TRBJ1-2
V gene: TRBV30
D gene: -
CDR3 protein: CAWSVQGYGGYTF
CDR3 DNA: TGTGCCTGGAGTGTACAGGGTTACGGTGGCTACACCTTC

clone size: few
J gene: TRBJ2-1
V gene: TRBV7-9
D gene: TRBD2
CDR3 protein: CASSTRTSAYNEQFF
CDR3 DNA: TGTGCCAGCAGCACCCGGACTAGCGCCTACAATGAGCAGTTCTTC

clone size: many
J gene: TRBJ2-7
V gene: TRBV29-1
D gene: TRBD1
CDR3 protein: CSVEWGQGISYEQYF
CDR3 DNA: TGCAGCGTTGAATGGGGACAGGGAATTTCCTACGAGCAGTACTTC

clone size: few
J gene: TRBJ2-1
V gene: TRBV2
D gene: TRBD1
CDR3 protein: CASRPGQGAGSSYNEQFF
CDR3 DNA: TGTGCCAGCAGGCCGGGACAGGGGGCGGGTAGCTCCTACAATGAGCAGTTCTTC

clone size: many
J gene: TRBJ2-5
V gene: TRBV11-2
D gene: TRBD1
CDR3 protein: CASSLGDRGGETQYF
CDR3 DNA: TGTGCCAGCAGCTTAGGTGACAGGGGGGGGGAGACCCAGTACTTC

clone size: many
J gene: TRBJ1-2
V gene: TRBV28
D gene: TRBD1
CDR3 protein: CASSGGDRLADYGYTF
CDR3 DNA: TGTGCCAGCAGCGGCGGGGACAGGCTCGCGGACTATGGCTACACCTTC

clone size: many
J gene: TRBJ2-7
V gene: TRBV7-8
D gene: TRBD2
CDR3 protein: CASSFGYKRGGYEQYF
CDR3 DNA: TGTGCCAGCAGCTTCGGGTACAAGCGGGGAGGATACGAGCAGTACTTC

clone size: many
J gene: TRBJ1-1
V gene: TRBV6-2/TRBV6-3
D gene: -
CDR3 protein: CASRPSRAAGTEAFF
CDR3 DNA: TGTGCCAGCAGACCCTCCAGGGCGGCGGGGACTGAAGCTTTCTTT

clone size: many
J gene: TRBJ1-1
V gene: TRBV5-1
D gene: TRBD1
CDR3 protein: CASSISGTDTEAFF
CDR3 DNA: TGCGCCAGCAGCATATCCGGGACAGACACTGAAGCTTTCTTT

clone size: many
J gene: TRBJ2-7
V gene: TRBV7-9
D gene: -
CDR3 protein: CASSLRGVGEVYEQYF
CDR3 DNA: TGTGCCAGCAGCTTAAGGGGGGTAGGGGAGGTCTACGAGCAGTACTTC

clone size: many
J gene: TRBJ1-2
V gene: TRBV12-3/TRBV12-4
D gene: -
CDR3 protein: CASTPRPGLGYTF
CDR3 DNA: TGTGCCAGCACCCCACGGCCAGGCCTCGGCTACACCTTC

clone size: few
J gene: TRBJ1-2
V gene: TRBV7-2
D gene: TRBD1
CDR3 protein: CASSWTGGGYTF
CDR3 DNA: TGTGCCAGCAGCTGGACAGGGGGAGGCTACACCTTC

clone size: many
J gene: TRBJ2-7
V gene: TRBV7-9
D gene: -
CDR3 protein: CASSPPLGTFSYEQYF
CDR3 DNA: TGTGCCAGCAGCCCTCCCTTGGGGACGTTCTCCTACGAGCAGTACTTC

clone size: few
J gene: TRBJ2-1
V gene: TRBV7-3
D gene: TRBD2
CDR3 protein: CASSLTPLAGYNEQFF
CDR3 DNA: TGTGCCAGCAGCTTAACCCCACTAGCGGGCTACAATGAGCAGTTCTTC

clone size: many
J gene: TRBJ2-1
V gene: TRBV2
D gene: -
CDR3 protein: CASNGNEQFF
CDR3 DNA: TGTGCCAGCAATGGGAATGAGCAGTTCTTC

clone size: -
J gene: TRBJ2-7
V gene: TRBV4-2
D gene: TRBD2
CDR3 protein: CASSLILAGGSYEQYF
CDR3 DNA: TGTGCCAGCAGCCTGATACTAGCGGGGGGTTCCTACGAGCAGTACTTC

clone size: many
J gene: TRBJ1-2
V gene: TRBV20-1
D gene: -
CDR3 protein: CSASGRNYGYTF
CDR3 DNA: TGCAGTGCTAGCGGGAGGAACTATGGCTACACCTTC

clone size: many
J gene: TRBJ1-1
V gene: TRBV28
D gene: -
CDR3 protein: CATHPPGSLTEAFF
CDR3 DNA: TGTGCCACCCACCCTCCGGGGAGTTTGACTGAAGCTTTCTTT

clone size: -
J gene: TRBJ1-5
V gene: TRBV6-2/TRBV6-3
D gene: -
CDR3 protein: CASQEVGGPNQPQHF
CDR3 DNA: TGTGCCAGTCAAGAGGTGGGGGGCCCCAATCAGCCCCAGCATTTT

clone size: many
J gene: TRBJ2-3
V gene: TRBV11-3
D gene: -
CDR3 protein: CASSLSYLGTDTQYF
CDR3 DNA: TGTGCCAGCAGCTTAAGCTACCTAGGCACAGATACGCAGTATTTT

clone size: many
J gene: TRBJ2-7
V gene: TRBV6-2/TRBV6-3
D gene: -
CDR3 protein: CASSYVRIYEQYF
CDR3 DNA: TGTGCCAGCAGTTACGTGCGAATTTACGAGCAGTACTTC

clone size: -
J gene: TRBJ1-1
V gene: TRBV12-3/TRBV12-4
D gene: -
CDR3 protein: CASRAGTGVTEAFF
CDR3 DNA: TGTGCCAGCAGGGCTGGGACGGGGGTGACTGAAGCTTTCTTT

clone size: many
J gene: TRBJ2-1
V gene: TRBV6-1
D gene: TRBD2
CDR3 protein: CASKPGRRGAGYEQFF
CDR3 DNA: TGTGCCAGCAAACCAGGGCGGCGGGGGGCGGGGTATGAGCAGTTCTTC

clone size: many
J gene: TRBJ2-2
V gene: TRBV6-1
D gene: TRBD1
CDR3 protein: CASSGQGAQNTGELFF
CDR3 DNA: TGTGCCAGCAGTGGACAGGGGGCCCAGAACACCGGGGAGCTGTTTTTT

clone size: few
J gene: TRBJ2-6
V gene: TRBV6-9
D gene: -
CDR3 protein: CAGSSPTGLIKFSGANVLTF
CDR3 DNA: TGTGCCGGCAGTTCCCCGACAGGACTAATCAAATTTTCTGGGGCCAACGTCCTGACTTTC

clone size: few
J gene: TRBJ1-4
V gene: TRBV6-1
D gene: -
CDR3 protein: CASSDGLGKLFF
CDR3 DNA: TGTGCCAGCAGTGATGGGTTGGGAAAACTGTTTTTT

clone size: many
J gene: TRBJ2-1
V gene: TRBV12-3/TRBV12-4
D gene: TRBD2
CDR3 protein: CASAPGAARGGGEQFF
CDR3 DNA: TGTGCCAGCGCCCCCGGGGCGGCACGGGGGGGCGGTGAGCAGTTCTTC

clone size: many
J gene: TRBJ1-1
V gene: TRBV5-5
D gene: -
CDR3 protein: CASSLTGINTEAFF
CDR3 DNA: TGTGCCAGCAGCCTAACAGGGATAAACACTGAAGCTTTCTTT

clone size: many
J gene: TRBJ1-1
V gene: TRBV11-3
D gene: -
CDR3 protein: CASSGTEAFF
CDR3 DNA: TGTGCCAGCAGTGGCACTGAAGCTTTCTTT

clone size: many
J gene: TRBJ2-3
V gene: TRBV20-1
D gene: -
CDR3 protein: CSARVGAGDTQYF
CDR3 DNA: TGCAGTGCTAGAGTGGGGGCCGGAGATACGCAGTATTTT